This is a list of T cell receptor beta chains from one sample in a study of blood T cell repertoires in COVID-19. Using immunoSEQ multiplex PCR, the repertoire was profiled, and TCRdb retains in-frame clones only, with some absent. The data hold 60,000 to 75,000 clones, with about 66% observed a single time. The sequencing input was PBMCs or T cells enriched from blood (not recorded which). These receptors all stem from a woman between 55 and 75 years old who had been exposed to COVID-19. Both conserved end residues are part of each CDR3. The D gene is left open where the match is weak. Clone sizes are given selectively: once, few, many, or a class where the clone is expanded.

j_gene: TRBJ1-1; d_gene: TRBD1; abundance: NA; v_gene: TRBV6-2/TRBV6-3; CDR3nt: TGTGCCAGCAGTTACTCAGGGGGCCCCAACACTGAAGCTTTCTTT; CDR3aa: CASSYSGGPNTEAFF
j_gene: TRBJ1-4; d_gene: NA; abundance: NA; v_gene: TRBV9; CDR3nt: TGTGCCAGCAGCGTCCGAGGGGAAAAACTGTTTTTT; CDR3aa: CASSVRGEKLFF
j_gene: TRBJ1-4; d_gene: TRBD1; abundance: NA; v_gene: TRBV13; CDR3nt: TGTGCCAGCAGATATGGACAGGGGGATAATGAAAAACTGTTTTTT; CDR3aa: CASRYGQGDNEKLFF
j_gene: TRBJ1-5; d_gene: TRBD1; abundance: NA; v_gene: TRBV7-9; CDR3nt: TGTGCCAGCAGCTTACGGGACAGGGGTCCTCAGCCCCAGCATTTT; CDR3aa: CASSLRDRGPQPQHF
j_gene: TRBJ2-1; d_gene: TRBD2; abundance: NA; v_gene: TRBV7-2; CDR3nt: TGTGCCAGCAGCTTACAAGGGACTAGCGGGTACAATGAGCAGTTCTTC; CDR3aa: CASSLQGTSGYNEQFF
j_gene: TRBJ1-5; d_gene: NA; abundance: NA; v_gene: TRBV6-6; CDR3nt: TGTGCCACCGAAACACAGGGAGAACAGCCCCAGCATTTT; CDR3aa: CATETQGEQPQHF
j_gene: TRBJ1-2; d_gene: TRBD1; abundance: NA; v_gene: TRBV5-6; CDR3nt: TGTGCCAGCAGCCCCCGGGACAGGATAAAGGGCTACACCTTC; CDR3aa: CASSPRDRIKGYTF
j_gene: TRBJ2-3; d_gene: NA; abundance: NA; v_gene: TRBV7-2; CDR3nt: TGTGCCAGCAGCTTAGGGCGGGGATATACGCAGTATTTT; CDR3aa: CASSLGRGYTQYF
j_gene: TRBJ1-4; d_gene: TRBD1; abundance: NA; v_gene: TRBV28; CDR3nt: TGTGCCAGCAGTTTATCCCATGGGACAGGTGGTGAAAAACTGTTTTTT; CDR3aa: CASSLSHGTGGEKLFF
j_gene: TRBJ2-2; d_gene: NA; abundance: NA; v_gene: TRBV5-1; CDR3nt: TGCGCCAGCAGAGCCGGACAGTCCCCCGGGGAGCTGTTTTTT; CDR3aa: CASRAGQSPGELFF
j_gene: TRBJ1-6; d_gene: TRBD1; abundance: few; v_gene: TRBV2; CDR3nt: TGTGCCAGCAGGCGGACAGGACCAAATTCACCCCTCCACTTT; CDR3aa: CASRRTGPNSPLHF
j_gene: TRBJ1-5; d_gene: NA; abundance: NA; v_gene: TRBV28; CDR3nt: TGTGCCAGCAGAACTACAGGGCTCAATCAGCCCCAGCATTTT; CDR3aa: CASRTTGLNQPQHF
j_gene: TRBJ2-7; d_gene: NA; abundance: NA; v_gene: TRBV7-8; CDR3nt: TGTGCCAGCAGCTTAGCTACTAGCCTCGACGAGCAGTACTTC; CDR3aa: CASSLATSLDEQYF
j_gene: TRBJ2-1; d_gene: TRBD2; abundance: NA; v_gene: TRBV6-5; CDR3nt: TGTGCCAGCAAGGTGACTAGCGGGGGTGATGAGCAGTTCTTC; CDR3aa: CASKVTSGGDEQFF
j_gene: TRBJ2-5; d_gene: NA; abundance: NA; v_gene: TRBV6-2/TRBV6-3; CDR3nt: TGTGCCAGCAGTTACTGGAGGGAGACCCAGTACTTC; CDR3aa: CASSYWRETQYF
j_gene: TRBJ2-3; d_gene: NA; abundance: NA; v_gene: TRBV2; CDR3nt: TGTGCCAGCAATGCCCCACTTACAGATACGCAGTATTTT; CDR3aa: CASNAPLTDTQYF
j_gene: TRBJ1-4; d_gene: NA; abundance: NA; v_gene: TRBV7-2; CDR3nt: TGTGCCAGCAGCTTACAGGGGTTAGAGTTTGAAAAACTGTTTTTT; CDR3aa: CASSLQGLEFEKLFF
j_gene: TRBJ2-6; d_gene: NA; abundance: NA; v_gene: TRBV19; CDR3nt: TGTGCCAGTAGAGACACCCACCACTCTGGGGCCAACGTCCTGACTTTC; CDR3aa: CASRDTHHSGANVLTF
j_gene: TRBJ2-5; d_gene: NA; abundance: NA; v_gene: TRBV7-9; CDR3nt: TGTGCCGTACTAAGAGTCCAGGGTCCCCAAGAGACCCAGTACTTC; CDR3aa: CAVLRVQGPQETQYF
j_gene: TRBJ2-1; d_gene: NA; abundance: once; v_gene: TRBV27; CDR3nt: TGTGCCAGCAGTTTAAACCTAGCGACCCCCTACAATGAGCAGTTCTTC; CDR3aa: CASSLNLATPYNEQFF
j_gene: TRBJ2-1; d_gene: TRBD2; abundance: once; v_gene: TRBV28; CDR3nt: TGTGCCAGCAAGTGGCCCGGGACTATTAATGAGCAGTTCTTC; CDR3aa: CASKWPGTINEQFF
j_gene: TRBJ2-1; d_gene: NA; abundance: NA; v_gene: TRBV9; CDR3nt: TGTGCCAGCAGCGAGCCCGGTGAGCAGTTCTTC; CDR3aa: CASSEPGEQFF